This T cell receptor beta chain is drawn from a study of a mutant IDH1 vaccine in newly diagnosed glioma. Notes on the study in general: Of all patients, about 94% showed vaccine-induced immune responses.

The protocol was immunoSEQ multiplex PCR, while the TCRdb copy is restricted to in-frame clones and leaves out a portion. This sample has 45,000 to 60,000 clones, with roughly nine tenths found just once. Of note for this clone: Its antigen is not identified.

Sample time point: week 11, during vaccination. One vaccine dose held 300 ug of mutant IDH1 20-mer peptide and came with topical imiquimod. New WHO grade 3 or 4 IDH1-mutant, ATRX-lost astrocytomas were present in all donors. The material was PBMCs, obtained from a glioma patient whose treatment included an IDH1 peptide vaccine. This TCR was recovered from a man over 45 with glioma.

The CDR3 DNA sequence: TGTGCCAGCAGTGAAGGCAGGGGAGTCGGGGAGCTGTTTTTT. It codes for CASSEGRGVGELFF. This chain connects TRBV6-1 to TRBJ2-2, with TRBD1 as a possible D gene (6 bases). The V gene's germline CDR1 is MNHNS and CDR2 SASEGT. The CDR3 length is 14 residues. V dropped 1 base and J dropped 7 bases, with 10 bases sitting between them.